This TCR beta chain was retrieved from a study of blood T cell repertoires in COVID-19. Study background: Collection of acute and convalescent COVID-19 samples took place in the United States, Italy and Spain. In each case, the material was cDNA or gDNA derived from T cells, B-cell-depleted T cells, or PBMCs.

The authors' processing: How many nucleated cells were present was estimated from reference gene primer amplification. Measured with immunoSEQ multiplex PCR; TCRdb has only the in-frame clones, and not every one. V and J calls and clone size are copied from that table; D and trimming were computed from the DNA. The data contain over 85,000 clones, approximately 86% of them seen just once; the ten biggest clones take up around 14%. The sequenced material came from peripheral blood. The origin of this receptor is a male donor with acute or convalescent COVID-19.

The CDR3 DNA is TGTGCCAGCAGTACCCTAGCGGGGGGCAACAATGAGCAGTTCTTC. It yields the protein CASSTLAGGNNEQFF. The rearrangement uses TRBV6-2 or TRBV6-3 and TRBJ2-1; 11 bases are a match to TRBD2. Losses at the gene ends were 5 bases for V and 5 bases for J; bases not matched to a gene: 5. The germline gives CDR1 MNHEY, CDR2 SVGEGT. The CDR3 extends over 15 amino acids.